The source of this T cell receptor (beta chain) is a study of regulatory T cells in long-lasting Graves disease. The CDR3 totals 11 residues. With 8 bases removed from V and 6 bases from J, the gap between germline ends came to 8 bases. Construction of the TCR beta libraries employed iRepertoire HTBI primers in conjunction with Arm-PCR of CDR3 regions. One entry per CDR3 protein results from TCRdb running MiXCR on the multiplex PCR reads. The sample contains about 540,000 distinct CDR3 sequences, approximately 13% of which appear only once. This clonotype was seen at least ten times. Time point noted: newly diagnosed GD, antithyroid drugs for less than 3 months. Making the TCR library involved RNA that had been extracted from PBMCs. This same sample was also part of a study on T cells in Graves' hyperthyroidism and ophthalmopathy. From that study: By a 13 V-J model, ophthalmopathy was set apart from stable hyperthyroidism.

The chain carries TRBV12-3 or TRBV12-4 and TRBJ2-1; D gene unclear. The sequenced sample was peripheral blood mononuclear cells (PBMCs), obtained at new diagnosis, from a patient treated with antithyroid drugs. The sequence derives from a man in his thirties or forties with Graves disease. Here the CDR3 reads CASQAVNEQFF. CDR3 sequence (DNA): TGTGCCAGCCAGGCGGTCAATGAGCAGTTCTTC.